The rows below give T cell receptor beta chains drawn from one sample of a study of technical replicates of blood from several donors. Profiled with immunoSEQ multiplex PCR; TCRdb holds only in-frame clones, not every one. The sample contains 50,000 to 70,000 clones, roughly 89% of which appear only once. The sample taken for sequencing was PBMCs. These receptors were obtained from a human donor in good health. Some clones in this sample may be carry-over from other donors' samples. Both conserved end residues are part of each CDR3. D genes are given only for firm matches. Only part of the rows carry a size: once, few, many, or a class if the clone is expanded.

TRBV7-8	-	once	TRBJ1-2	TGTGCCAGCAGCTTATCAGGGGACTATGGCTACACCTTC	CASSLSGDYGYTF
TRBV6-5	-	-	TRBJ2-1	TGTGCCAGCAGTTACTCGCCGGGGGATGATGAGCAGTTCTTC	CASSYSPGDDEQFF
TRBV18	-	-	TRBJ2-6	TGTGCCAGCTCACCATGGGGGGCTGGGGCCAACGTCCTGACTTTC	CASSPWGAGANVLTF
TRBV7-2	TRBD1	-	TRBJ1-2	TGTGCCAGCAGCTTAGACAGGGGGGCTAACTATGGCTACACCTTC	CASSLDRGANYGYTF
TRBV6-6	-	-	TRBJ2-7	TGTGCCAGCAGTTACGGGACTCCCTTGGATTACGAGCAGTACTTC	CASSYGTPLDYEQYF
TRBV5-1	TRBD2	-	TRBJ2-7	TGCGCCAGCAGCTTGGCCGGGTGGACTAGCGGGAACTCCTACGAGCAGTACTTC	CASSLAGWTSGNSYEQYF
TRBV11-2	TRBD2	-	TRBJ2-7	TGTGCCAGCAGCTTAAGCCTAGCGGGAGGCCACTCCTACGAGCAGTACTTC	CASSLSLAGGHSYEQYF
TRBV7-3	TRBD2	once	TRBJ2-3	TGTGCCAGCAGCGAGAGCGGGAGGAACACAGATACGCAGTATTTT	CASSESGRNTDTQYF
TRBV4-1	TRBD1	-	TRBJ1-6	TGCGCCAGCAGCCAGGGTTTTACAGGGGTGGGGAATTCACCCCTCCACTTT	CASSQGFTGVGNSPLHF
TRBV5-1	-	-	TRBJ2-5	TGCGCCAGCAGCTTATACGTAGGACAACCGCAAGAGACCCAGTACTTC	CASSLYVGQPQETQYF
TRBV7-9	-	-	TRBJ1-1	TGTGCCAGCAGCTTCCAACACCCGAACACTGAAGCTTTCTTT	CASSFQHPNTEAFF
TRBV6-4	TRBD2	-	TRBJ2-1	TGTGCCAGCAGTGATGGCCCAGCGGGGGGGAACAATGAGCAGTTCTTC	CASSDGPAGGNNEQFF
TRBV29-1	TRBD1	-	TRBJ1-2	TGCAGCGTTAGAAAAGGGGACAGTACCTATGGCTACACCTTC	CSVRKGDSTYGYTF
TRBV5-1	-	-	TRBJ1-2	TGCGCCAGCAGCTTGGAGGCAGGGATCTATGGCTACACCTTC	CASSLEAGIYGYTF
TRBV10-3	TRBD1	few	TRBJ2-7	TGTGCCAGCCGGGACAGGGGTTCCTACGAGCAGTACTTC	CASRDRGSYEQYF
TRBV12-5	TRBD2	few	TRBJ2-1	TGTGCTACCAAAGGACTAGCAGGTTTGGGCAATGAGCAGTTCTTC	CATKGLAGLGNEQFF
TRBV2	-	-	TRBJ2-3	TGTGCCAGCAGCCAAAACTTTAGGGGTAACACAGATACGCAGTATTTT	CASSQNFRGNTDTQYF
TRBV7-2	TRBD1	-	TRBJ1-5	TGTGCCAGCAGCTTAGCGCGGGACAGCCAGCCCCAGCATTTT	CASSLARDSQPQHF
TRBV4-3	TRBD1	once	TRBJ1-1	TGCGCCAGCAGCCAAGAACAGGGGAGCACTGAAGCTTTCTTT	CASSQEQGSTEAFF
TRBV5-5	-	-	TRBJ2-7	TGTGCCAGCAGCCCGAGGGCGGGCGAGCAGTACTTC	CASSPRAGEQYF
TRBV30	-	-	TRBJ2-5	TGTGCCTGGAGTGGGGAGAAGACCCAGTACTTC	CAWSGEKTQYF
TRBV7-9	-	-	TRBJ1-1	TGTGCCAGCAGCTTAATTTCAGGGGCCTCGGACACTGAAGCTTTCTTT	CASSLISGASDTEAFF
TRBV4-2	TRBD2	-	TRBJ2-7	TGTGCCAGCAGCCAAGTTGCGGGGGGAAACTACGAGCAGTACTTC	CASSQVAGGNYEQYF
TRBV7-2	TRBD2	-	TRBJ2-3	TGTGCCAGCAGCTCGACTAGCTATACGCAGTATTTT	CASSSTSYTQYF
TRBV6-4	-	-	TRBJ1-6	TGTGCCTCCAAACAGGACTATAATTCACCCCTCCACTTT	CASKQDYNSPLHF
TRBV5-4	-	-	TRBJ2-7	TGTGCCAGCAGCTTGATGGCGGGATCTGCCTACGAGCAGTACTTC	CASSLMAGSAYEQYF
TRBV19	TRBD1	-	TRBJ2-3	TGTGCCAGTAGGGCTGGGACAGGGGGTGAAGATACGCAGTATTTT	CASRAGTGGEDTQYF
TRBV5-1	-	-	TRBJ2-5	TGCGCCAGCAGCTTCGGACCGGGGGAGACCCAGTACTTC	CASSFGPGETQYF
TRBV5-6	TRBD2	-	TRBJ2-1	TGTGCCAGCAGCGGGCTAGCGGGGGGGTCAATAGCCCGCAATGAGCAGTTCTTC	CASSGLAGGSIARNEQFF
TRBV7-5	-	-	TRBJ1-6	TGTGCCAGAAGTTCCCCAGGGGGCTATAGTGATTCACCCCTCCACTTT	CARSSPGGYSDSPLHF
TRBV9	-	-	TRBJ2-7	TGTGCCAGCAGCGTCAGGGGGGTAGGCGACGAGCAGTACTTC	CASSVRGVGDEQYF
TRBV9	TRBD2	-	TRBJ2-3	TGTGCCAGCAGCGCCTACGCGGGAGTCGGTGATACGCAGTATTTT	CASSAYAGVGDTQYF
TRBV6-4	TRBD2	-	TRBJ2-3	TGTGCCAGCAGTGACTCAGCGGGAGGGAGCACAGATACGCAGTATTTT	CASSDSAGGSTDTQYF
TRBV7-2	-	-	TRBJ2-1	TGTGCCAGCAGCTTATATACGGGAGTGAGCAATGAGCAGTTCTTC	CASSLYTGVSNEQFF
TRBV5-6	-	many	TRBJ1-2	TGTGCCAGCAGCTTGTGGCGGACAGAAAGTGGGAACTATGGCTACACCTTC	CASSLWRTESGNYGYTF
TRBV5-1	TRBD2	once	TRBJ2-3	TGCGCCAGCAACCCGGGGGGTAGCACAGATACGCAGTATTTT	CASNPGGSTDTQYF
TRBV15	-	-	TRBJ2-3	TGTGCCACCAGCAGAGAACTAGCTGATACGCAGTATTTT	CATSRELADTQYF
TRBV10-3	TRBD1	-	TRBJ1-2	TGTGCCATCAGTGAGCCTACGACAGGGGATGGCGGCTACACCTTC	CAISEPTTGDGGYTF
TRBV6-4	-	few	TRBJ2-3	TGTGCCAGCAGTGAGAGAAGTACTAGCCTTTCCTCCACAGATACGCAGTATTTT	CASSERSTSLSSTDTQYF
TRBV6-4	-	few	TRBJ2-7	TGTGCCAGCAGTGTCGGGCCGGGGGACTCCTACGAGCAGTACTTC	CASSVGPGDSYEQYF
TRBV12-5	-	-	TRBJ1-2	TGTGCTAGTGGTTTGGGCAGGTTTCATGGCTACACCTTC	CASGLGRFHGYTF